This T cell receptor (beta chain) comes out of a study of T cells in Graves' hyperthyroidism and ophthalmopathy. Looking at the study overall: Staff took peripheral blood when the initial diagnosis was made, before any treatment began.

V lost 5 bases, J lost 3 bases, and 13 bases lay in between. Germline CDR1 is DFQATT and CDR2 is SNEGSKA (reference sequence). This CDR3 comprises 13 residues. This clonotype was counted many times. Stable Graves' hyperthyroidism meant no ophthalmopathy progression within 18 months. What was amplified from RNA transcripts were TCR beta CDR3 regions. The primer set for the first-round RT-PCR of the TCR CDR3 was HTBI. TCRdb fed the multiplex PCR reads into MiXCR, producing one record per CDR3 protein. The table includes roughly 420,000 distinct CDR3 sequences, 15% to 18% detected once. The sample taken for sequencing was blood. The chain recombines TRBV20-1 with TRBJ1-1; no firm D call. The clonotype comes from a woman between 18 and 29 years old with Graves' hyperthyroidism. The CDR3 bases are TGCAGTGCTTCGGACGGCTCGGACACTGAAGCTTTCTTT. This codes for CSASDGSDTEAFF.